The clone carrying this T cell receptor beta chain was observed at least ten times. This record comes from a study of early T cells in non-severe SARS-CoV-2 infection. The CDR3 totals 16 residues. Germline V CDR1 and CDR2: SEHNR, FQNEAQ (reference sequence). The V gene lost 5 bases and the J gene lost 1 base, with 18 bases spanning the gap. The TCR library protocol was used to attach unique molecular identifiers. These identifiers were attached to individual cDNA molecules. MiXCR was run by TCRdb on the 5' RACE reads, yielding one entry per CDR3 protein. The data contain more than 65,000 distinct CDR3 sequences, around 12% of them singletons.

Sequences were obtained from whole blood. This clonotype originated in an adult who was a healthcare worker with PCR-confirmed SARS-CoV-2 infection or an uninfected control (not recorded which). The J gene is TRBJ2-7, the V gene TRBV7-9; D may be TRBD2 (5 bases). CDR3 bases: TGTGCCAGCAGCCCGCAGGACGGGATGGGATCCTACGAGCAGTACTTC. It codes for CASSPQDGMGSYEQYF. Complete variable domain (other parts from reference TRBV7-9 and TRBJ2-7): DTGVSQNPRHKITKRGQNVTFRCDPISEHNRLYWYRQTLGQGPEFLTYFQNEAQLEKSRLLSDRFSAERPKGSFSTLEIQRTEQGDSAMYLCASSPQDGMGSYEQYFGPGTRLTVT.